A single sample gave rise to the 17 T cell receptor beta chains below, sequenced in a study of T cell responses to AZD1222 COVID-19 vaccine. Sequencing used immunoSEQ multiplex PCR; TCRdb keeps in-frame clones, though not all of them. The repertoire holds approximately 160,000 clones, with about nine tenths as singletons. Sample: peripheral blood, taken on day 0 of AZD1222 vaccination. The receptors derive from an adult in good health.

V gene TRBV19 combines with J gene TRBJ1-1; D may be TRBD1 (6 bases). Trimming took 4 bases from V and 1 from J, leaving 16 bases between them. Germline CDR1 reads LNHDA; CDR2 reads SQIVND (reference sequence). This CDR3 has 16 amino acids. CDR3 region: CASSNPGGAANTEAFF. The CDR3 DNA is TGTGCCAGTAGTAATCCCGGGGGGGCAGCGAACACTGAAGCTTTCTTT.

J is TRBJ1-4 and V is TRBV7-2, with unresolved D. The CDR3 has 15 amino acids. V was shortened by 5 bases and J by 6 bases, with 16 bases between the two germline ends. Germline-derived CDR1 and CDR2 are SGHTA and FQGNSA. The CDR3 bases are TGTGCCAGCAGCAATCGACCCCTCCGGGATGAAAAACTGTTTTTT. Residues: CASSNRPLRDEKLFF.

This chain connects TRBV29-1 to TRBJ2-1, with TRBD2 matching over 8 bases. The CDR3 totals 14 residues. J gave up 0 bases and V 7 bases, and 5 bases lay outside the gene matches. Germline CDR1 and CDR2: SQVTM and ANQGSEA. CDR3: CSGIAGRSYNEQFF. CDR3 DNA: TGCAGCGGAATAGCGGGGCGCTCCTACAATGAGCAGTTCTTC.

The V gene is TRBV28, the J gene TRBJ2-7; TRBD1 is a possible D gene (5 bases). The germline gives CDR1 MDHEN, CDR2 SYDVKM. V dropped 6 bases and J dropped 1 base, with 10 bases sitting between them. CDR3 length: 13 amino acids. As DNA, the CDR3 is TGTGCCAGCAGCAGCAGGGTATCCTACGAGCAGTACTTC. It is translated as CASSSRVSYEQYF.

This clone was detected only once. The rearrangement uses TRBV4-1 and TRBJ2-3; maybe TRBD2 (6 bases). CDR1 is MGHRA and CDR2 is YSYEKL in the germline V gene. CDR3 length: 15 amino acids. V lost 4 bases and J 5 bases, leaving 16 bases between the germline ends. The CDR3 region is CASSPMGLARDTQYF. DNA of the CDR3: TGCGCCAGCAGCCCTATGGGCCTAGCGAGAGATACGCAGTATTTT.

This chain joins TRBV28 and TRBJ1-5; 7 bases are shared with TRBD1. The length of the CDR3 is 15 residues. Losses at the gene ends were 6 bases for V and 7 bases for J; bases not matched to a gene: 12. Looked up from germline, CDR1 is MDHEN and CDR2 is SYDVKM. CDR3 amino acids: CASRPTTGIGQPQHF. CDR3 coding DNA: TGTGCCAGCAGACCTACGACAGGGATCGGGCAGCCCCAGCATTTT.

Only one count was recorded for this clone. This CDR3 reads CASSLTGNGETQYF. CDR3 nucleotide sequence: TGTGCCAGCAGCTTGACAGGGAACGGGGAGACCCAGTACTTC. The J gene is TRBJ2-5, the V gene TRBV6-5; TRBD1 matches at 7 bases. This CDR3 spans 14 amino acids. J gave up 5 bases and V 6 bases, and 9 bases lay outside the gene matches. Germline V lookup: CDR1 MNHEY, CDR2 SVGAGI.

The chain carries TRBV11-2 and TRBJ1-5; D uncertain. The CDR3 contains 15 residues. The germline V gene has CDR1 SGHAT and CDR2 FQNNGV. The V and J ends lost 0 bases and 4 bases respectively, with 10 bases between them. CDR3 region: CASSLDKGSNQPQHF. The CDR3 region has the DNA TGTGCCAGCAGCTTAGATAAGGGTTCAAATCAGCCCCAGCATTTT.

This chain connects TRBV28 to TRBJ1-5; TRBD1 aligns across 8 bases. The CDR3 is made up of 14 amino acids. Germline CDR1 and CDR2: MDHEN and SYDVKM. J was trimmed by 2 bases and V by 7 bases; bases with no gene match: 4. CDR3 protein: CASNMGQGNQPQHF. The CDR3 nucleotides are TGTGCCAGCAATATGGGACAGGGCAATCAGCCCCAGCATTTT.

For this clone: The same CDR3 can be traced to other DNA sequences in this sample. The J gene is TRBJ2-3, the V gene TRBV13; D not certain. V was trimmed by 3 bases and J by 6 bases, leaving 4 bases between them. The CDR3 is 11 residues long. CDR1 and CDR2 (germline): PRHDT, FYEKMQ (reference sequence). Written as DNA, the CDR3 is TGTGCCAGCAGCTTCGAGGATACGCAGTATTTT. This encodes CASSFEDTQYF.

The CDR3 spells CAIAPQPTPNQPQHF. In DNA, the CDR3 is TGTGCCATCGCCCCTCAGCCTACTCCTAATCAGCCCCAGCATTTT. V gene TRBV10-3 combines with J gene TRBJ1-5; D not certain. This CDR3 region has 15 residues. Trimming took 8 bases from V and 4 from J, leaving 18 bases between them. Germline V gene data show CDR1 as ENHRY and CDR2 as SYGVKD.

This clone is a singleton in its sample. The chain recombines TRBV5-1 with TRBJ2-3, with TRBD1 matching over 8 bases. Unmatched junction bases numbered 5, after V lost 0 bases and J lost 5 bases. The CDR3 has 15 amino acids. In germline, CDR1 is SGHRS, CDR2 YFSETQ. CDR3 amino acids: CASSLARGRGDTQYF. The CDR3 nucleotides are TGCGCCAGCAGCTTGGCCAGGGGGCGCGGAGATACGCAGTATTTT.

J is TRBJ2-1 and V is TRBV9, with D possibly TRBD1 on 6 matching bases. Between the trimmed V and J ends, which lost 0 bases and 8 bases, there was a span of 12 bases. Germline lookup yields CDR1 SGDLS and CDR2 YYNGEE. The CDR3 runs 14 residues. The chain's CDR3 is CASSVGVRGDEQFF. Here the CDR3 DNA reads TGTGCCAGCAGCGTAGGGGTCAGGGGTGATGAGCAGTTCTTC.

This clone was observed once. The gene calls are TRBV6-5 and TRBJ2-1; D ambiguous. V was pared by 3 bases and J by 6 bases, with 9 bases between. The germline V gene has CDR1 MNHEY and CDR2 SVGAGI. The CDR3 is made up of 13 amino acids. The CDR3 reads CASSYTAANEQFF. The CDR3, as DNA: TGTGCCAGCAGTTATACTGCGGCCAATGAGCAGTTCTTC.

The chain has TRBV6-5 and TRBJ1-6, with TRBD1 identical over 8 bases. CDR1 is MNHEY, CDR2 SVGAGI, per germline. Trimming took 0 bases from V and 8 from J; bases not matched to a gene: 6. The CDR3 is 16 residues long. This CDR3 reads CASSYSATGDDSPLHF. In DNA form, the CDR3 reads TGTGCCAGCAGTTACTCTGCGACAGGGGATGATTCACCCCTCCACTTT.

The chain links TRBV7-2 to TRBJ1-6; 7 nucleotides line up with TRBD1. The CDR3 is 19 residues long. Trimming at V came to 1 base and at J to 0 bases, leaving 9 bases not matched to a gene. Per germline, CDR1 SGHTA and CDR2 FQGNSA. The CDR3 bases are TGTGCCAGCAGCTTAGATGGGACAGTCCTGGGCTCCTATAATTCACCCCTCCACTTT. This sequence encodes CASSLDGTVLGSYNSPLHF.

This chain joins TRBV20-1 and TRBJ1-6, with D perhaps TRBD1 (6 bases). V lost 4 bases to trimming and J lost 15 bases, with 13 bases between them. CDR3 size: 11 residues. CDR1 DFQATT and CDR2 SNEGSKA come from the germline V gene (reference sequence). The CDR3 here is CSAKWGARLHF. For the CDR3, the DNA is TGCAGTGCTAAATGGGGGGCTCGCCTCCACTTT.